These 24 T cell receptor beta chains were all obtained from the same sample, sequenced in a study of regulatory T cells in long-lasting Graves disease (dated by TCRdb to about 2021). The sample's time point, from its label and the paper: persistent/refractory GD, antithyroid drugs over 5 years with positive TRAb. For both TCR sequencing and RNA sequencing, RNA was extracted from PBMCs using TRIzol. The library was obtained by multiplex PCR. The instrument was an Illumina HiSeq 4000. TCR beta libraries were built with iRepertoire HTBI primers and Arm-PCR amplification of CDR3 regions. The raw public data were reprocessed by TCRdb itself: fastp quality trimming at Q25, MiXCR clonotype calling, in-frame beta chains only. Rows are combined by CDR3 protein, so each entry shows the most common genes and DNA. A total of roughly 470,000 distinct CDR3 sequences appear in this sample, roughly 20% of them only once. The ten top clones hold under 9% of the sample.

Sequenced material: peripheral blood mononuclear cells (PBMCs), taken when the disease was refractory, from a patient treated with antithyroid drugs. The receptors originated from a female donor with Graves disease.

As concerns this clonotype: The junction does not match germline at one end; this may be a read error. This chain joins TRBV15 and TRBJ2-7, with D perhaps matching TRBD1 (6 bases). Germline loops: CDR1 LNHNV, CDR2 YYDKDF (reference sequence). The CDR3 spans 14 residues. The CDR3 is CTTSREGVSYEQYF. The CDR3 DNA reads TGTACCACCAGCAGAGAGGGGGTGAGTTACGAGCAGTACTTC.

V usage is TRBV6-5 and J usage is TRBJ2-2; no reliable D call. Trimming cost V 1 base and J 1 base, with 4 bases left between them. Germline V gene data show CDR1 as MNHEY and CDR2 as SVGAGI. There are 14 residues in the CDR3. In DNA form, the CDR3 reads TGTGCCAGCAGTTACTGGTGGAACACCGGGGAGCTGTTTTTT. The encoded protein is CASSYWWNTGELFF.

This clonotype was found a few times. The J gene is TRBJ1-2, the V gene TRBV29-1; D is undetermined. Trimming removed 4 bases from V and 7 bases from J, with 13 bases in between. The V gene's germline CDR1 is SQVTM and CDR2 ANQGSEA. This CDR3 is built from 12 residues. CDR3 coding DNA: TGCAGCGTTGGGCAGGACTCTAGTGGCTACACCTTC. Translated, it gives CSVGQDSSGYTF.

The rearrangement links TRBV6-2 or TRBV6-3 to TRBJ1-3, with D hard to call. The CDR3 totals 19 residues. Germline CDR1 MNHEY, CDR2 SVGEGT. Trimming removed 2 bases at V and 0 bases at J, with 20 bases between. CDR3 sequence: CASSYPTRFRSASGNTIYF. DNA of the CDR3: TGTGCCAGCAGTTACCCGACACGGTTTCGGAGCGCCTCTGGAAACACCATATATTTT.

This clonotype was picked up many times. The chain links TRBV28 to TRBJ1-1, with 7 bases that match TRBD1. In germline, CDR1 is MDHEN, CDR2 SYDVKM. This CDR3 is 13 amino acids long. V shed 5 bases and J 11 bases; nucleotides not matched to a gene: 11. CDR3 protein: CASSVTGSGTAFF. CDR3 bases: TGTGCCAGCAGTGTGACAGGGTCTGGGACGGCTTTCTTT. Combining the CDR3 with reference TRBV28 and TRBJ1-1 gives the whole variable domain DVKVTQSSRYLVKRTGEKVFLECVQDMDHENMFWYRQDPGLGLRLIYFSYDVKMKEKGDIPEGYSVSREKKERFSLILESASTNQTSMYLCASSVTGSGTAFFGQGTRLTVV.

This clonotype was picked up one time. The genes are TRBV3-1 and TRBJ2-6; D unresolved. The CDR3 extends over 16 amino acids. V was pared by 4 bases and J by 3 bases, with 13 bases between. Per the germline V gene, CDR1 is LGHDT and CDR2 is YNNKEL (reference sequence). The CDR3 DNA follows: TGTGCCAGCAGCCCACGGACCGCAGGTGGGGCCAACGTCCTGACTTTC. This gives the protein CASSPRTAGGANVLTF. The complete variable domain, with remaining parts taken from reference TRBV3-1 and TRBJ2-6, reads DTAVSQTPKYLVTQMGNDKSIKCEQNLGHDTMYWYKQDSKKFLKIMFSYNNKELIINETVPNRFSPKSPDKAHLNLHINSLELGDSAVYFCASSPRTAGGANVLTFGAGSRLTVL.

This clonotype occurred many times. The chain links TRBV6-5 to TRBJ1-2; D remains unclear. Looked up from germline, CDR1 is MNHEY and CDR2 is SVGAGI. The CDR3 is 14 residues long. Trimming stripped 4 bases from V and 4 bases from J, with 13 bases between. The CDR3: CASSSQAQFYGYTF. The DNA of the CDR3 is TGTGCCAGCAGTTCCCAAGCCCAATTCTATGGCTACACCTTC.

The CDR3 sequence is CASRYSSDSLRETQYF. The CDR3 DNA is TGCGCCAGCAGATACTCATCGGACAGCCTGAGAGAGACCCAGTACTTC. The chain employs TRBV5-1 and TRBJ2-5, with D possibly TRBD1 on 6 matching bases. The V and J ends lost 5 bases and 4 bases respectively, with 21 bases between them. The CDR3 sequence is 16 residues long. Per the germline V gene, CDR1 is SGHRS and CDR2 is YFSETQ.

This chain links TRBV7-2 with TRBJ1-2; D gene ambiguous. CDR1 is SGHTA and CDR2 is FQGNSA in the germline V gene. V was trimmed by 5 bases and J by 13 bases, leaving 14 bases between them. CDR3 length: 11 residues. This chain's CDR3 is CASSPVDGSTF. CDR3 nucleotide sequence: TGTGCCAGCAGCCCGGTGGATGGGAGCACCTTC. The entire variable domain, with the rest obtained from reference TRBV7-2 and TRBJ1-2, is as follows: GAGVSQSPSNKVTEKGKDVELRCDPISGHTALYWYRQSLGQGLEFLIYFQGNSAPDKSGLPSDRFSAERTGGSVSTLTIQRTQQEDSAVYLCASSPVDGSTFGSGTRLTVV.

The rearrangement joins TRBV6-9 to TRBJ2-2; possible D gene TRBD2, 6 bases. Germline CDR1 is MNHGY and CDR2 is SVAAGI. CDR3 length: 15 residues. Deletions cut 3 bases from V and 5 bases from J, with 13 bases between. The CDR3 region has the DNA TGTGCCAGCAGTTACGGGGGAATGGGAACCGGGGAGCTGTTTTTT. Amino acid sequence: CASSYGGMGTGELFF.

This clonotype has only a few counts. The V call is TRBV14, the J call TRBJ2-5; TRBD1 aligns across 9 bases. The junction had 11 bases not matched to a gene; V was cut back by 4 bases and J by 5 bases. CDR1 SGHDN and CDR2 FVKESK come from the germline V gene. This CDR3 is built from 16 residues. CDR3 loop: CASSPGQGVRGETQYF. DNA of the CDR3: TGTGCCAGCAGCCCGGGACAGGGAGTGCGTGGGGAGACCCAGTACTTC.

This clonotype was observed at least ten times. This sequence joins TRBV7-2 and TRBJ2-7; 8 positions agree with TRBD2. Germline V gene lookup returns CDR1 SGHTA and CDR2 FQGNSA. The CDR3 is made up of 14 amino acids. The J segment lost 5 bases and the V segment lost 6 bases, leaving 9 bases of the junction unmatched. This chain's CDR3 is CASSLSGSGHEQYF. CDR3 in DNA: TGTGCCAGCAGTTTAAGCGGGAGTGGCCACGAGCAGTACTTC.

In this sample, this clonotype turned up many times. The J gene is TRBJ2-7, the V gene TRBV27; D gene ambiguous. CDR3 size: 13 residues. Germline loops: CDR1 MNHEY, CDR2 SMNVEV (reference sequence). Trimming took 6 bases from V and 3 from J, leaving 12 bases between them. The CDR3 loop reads CASSPGPDYEQYF. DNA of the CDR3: TGTGCCAGCAGCCCCGGGCCAGACTACGAGCAGTACTTC.

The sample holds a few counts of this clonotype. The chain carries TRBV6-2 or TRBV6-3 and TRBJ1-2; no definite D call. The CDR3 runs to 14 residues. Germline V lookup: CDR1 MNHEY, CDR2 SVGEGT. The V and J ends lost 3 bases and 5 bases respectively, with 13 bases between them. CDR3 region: CASSYIQTDYGYTF. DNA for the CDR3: TGTGCCAGCAGTTATATCCAGACCGATTATGGCTACACCTTC.

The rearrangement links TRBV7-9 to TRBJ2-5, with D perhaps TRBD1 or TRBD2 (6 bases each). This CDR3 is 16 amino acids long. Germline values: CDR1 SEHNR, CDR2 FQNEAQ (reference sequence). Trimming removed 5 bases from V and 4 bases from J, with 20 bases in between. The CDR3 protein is CASSTGGGTDRETQYF. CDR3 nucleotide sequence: TGTGCCAGCAGCACCGGAGGGGGTACTGATAGAGAGACCCAGTACTTC.

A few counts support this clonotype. CDR3 sequence reads: CASSSVRRPSTYEQYF. For the CDR3, the DNA is TGTGCCAGCAGCTCAGTCAGGAGGCCTTCTACCTACGAGCAGTACTTC. This chain connects TRBV7-2 to TRBJ2-7; TRBD2 might be the D (5 bases). CDR1 is SGHTA and CDR2 is FQGNSA in the germline V gene. Trimming shortened V by 4 bases and J by 2 bases, and 18 bases separated the two germline ends. CDR3 length equals 16 residues.

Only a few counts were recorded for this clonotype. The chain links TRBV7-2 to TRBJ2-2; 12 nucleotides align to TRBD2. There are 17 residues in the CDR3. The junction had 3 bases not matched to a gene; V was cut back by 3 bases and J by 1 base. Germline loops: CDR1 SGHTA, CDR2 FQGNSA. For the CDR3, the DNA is TGTGCCAGCAGCTTGACTAGCGGGAGTGTGAACACCGGGGAGCTGTTTTTT. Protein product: CASSLTSGSVNTGELFF.

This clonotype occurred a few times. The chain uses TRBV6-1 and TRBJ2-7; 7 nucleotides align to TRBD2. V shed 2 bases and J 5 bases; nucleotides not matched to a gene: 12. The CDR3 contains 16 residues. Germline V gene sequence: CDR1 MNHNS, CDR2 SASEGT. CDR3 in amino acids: CASSEWALREVHEQYF. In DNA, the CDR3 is TGTGCCAGCAGTGAATGGGCTCTACGGGAGGTACACGAGCAGTACTTC.

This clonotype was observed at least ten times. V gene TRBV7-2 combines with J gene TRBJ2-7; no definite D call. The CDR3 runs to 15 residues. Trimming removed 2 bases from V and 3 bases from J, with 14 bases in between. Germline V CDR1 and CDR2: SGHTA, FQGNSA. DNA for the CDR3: TGTGCCAGCAGCTTATCCCCGAACCCCAGCTACGAGCAGTACTTC. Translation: CASSLSPNPSYEQYF.

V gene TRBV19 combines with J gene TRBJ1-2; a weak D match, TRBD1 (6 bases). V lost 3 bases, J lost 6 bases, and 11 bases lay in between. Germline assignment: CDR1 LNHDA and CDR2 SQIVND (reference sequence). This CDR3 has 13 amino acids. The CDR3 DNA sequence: TGTGCCAGTAGTATGCGGGGGCCTAATGGCTACACCTTC. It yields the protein CASSMRGPNGYTF. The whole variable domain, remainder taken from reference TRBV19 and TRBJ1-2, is DGGITQSPKYLFRKEGQNVTLSCEQNLNHDAMYWYRQDPGQGLRLIYYSQIVNDFQKGDIAEGYSVSREKKESFPLTVTSAQKNPTAFYLCASSMRGPNGYTFGSGTRLTVV.

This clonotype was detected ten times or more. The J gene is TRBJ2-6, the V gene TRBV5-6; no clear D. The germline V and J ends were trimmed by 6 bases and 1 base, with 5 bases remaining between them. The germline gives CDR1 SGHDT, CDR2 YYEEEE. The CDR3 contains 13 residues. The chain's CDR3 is CASTSSGANVLTF. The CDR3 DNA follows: TGTGCCAGCACCTCATCTGGGGCCAACGTCCTGACTTTC.

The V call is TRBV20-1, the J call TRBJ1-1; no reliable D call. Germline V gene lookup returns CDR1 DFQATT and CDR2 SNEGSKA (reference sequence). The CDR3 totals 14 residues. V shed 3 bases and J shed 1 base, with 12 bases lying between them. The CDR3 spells CSASTGSRNTEAFF. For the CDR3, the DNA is TGCAGTGCTAGTACCGGCAGCCGGAACACTGAAGCTTTCTTT.

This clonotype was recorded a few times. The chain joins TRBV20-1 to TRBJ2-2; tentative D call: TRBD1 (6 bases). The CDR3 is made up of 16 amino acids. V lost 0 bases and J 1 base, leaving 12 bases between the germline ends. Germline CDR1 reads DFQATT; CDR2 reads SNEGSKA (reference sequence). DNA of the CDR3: TGCAGTGCTAGAGACAGGGGCGGGCTGAACACCGGGGAGCTGTTTTTT. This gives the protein CSARDRGGLNTGELFF.

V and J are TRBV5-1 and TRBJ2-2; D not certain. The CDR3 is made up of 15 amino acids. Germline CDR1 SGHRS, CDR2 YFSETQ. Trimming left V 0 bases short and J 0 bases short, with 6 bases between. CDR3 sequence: CASSLAQTNTGELFF. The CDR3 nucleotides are TGCGCCAGCAGCTTGGCGCAGACGAACACCGGGGAGCTGTTTTTT.